This TCR beta chain was captured in a study of T cells after yellow fever vaccination. In the study overall: Preparing low-cell-number fractions relied on SMART-Seq v4 Ultra Low Input. The study, taken as a whole, reports: Abundant clonotypes from the bulk population could get into FACS-sorted repertoires as contaminants. Booster sampling recovered most clones from primary vaccination (roughly 96% CD4, 88% CD8).

Template-switching 5'RACE yielded the TCR cDNA; a universal primer site and UMIs were added in the process. TCRdb called the 5' RACE reads again in MiXCR, with one record for every CDR3 protein. The repertoire holds some 260,000 distinct CDR3 sequences, with roughly 5% as singletons. After removal of 5 bases from V and 4 bases from J, the junction contained 9 bases not matched to a gene. The germline V gene has CDR1 SNHLY and CDR2 FYNNEI. CDR3 size: 15 residues. Notes on this clonotype: Antigen unknown.

This receptor was obtained from a man aged 18 to 29 who received the YFV17D yellow fever vaccine. Sequencing was performed on CD4+ T cells sorted from PBMCs, taken on the day of the yellow fever booster vaccination. The rearrangement joins TRBV2 to TRBJ1-2; TRBD1 agrees at 8 bases. CDR3 nucleotide sequence: TGTGCCAGCAGTTTAAGGACAGGGTCCTTCTATGGCTACACCTTC. This encodes CASSLRTGSFYGYTF.